Presented here are 22 T cell receptor beta chains from one specimen sequenced in a study of regulatory T cells in long-lasting Graves disease. Arm-PCR of CDR3 regions and iRepertoire HTBI primers were the basis on which TCR beta libraries were built. TCRdb reanalysed the multiplex PCR reads using MiXCR and keeps one entry per CDR3 protein. Of approximately 470,000 distinct CDR3 sequences listed, 16% are singletons. Stated time point: newly diagnosed GD, antithyroid drugs for less than 3 months. Generation of the TCR library employed RNA extracted from PBMCs. The sample was also linked to a second study, of T cells in Graves' hyperthyroidism and ophthalmopathy.

Sequencing used peripheral blood mononuclear cells (PBMCs), obtained at new diagnosis, from a patient treated with antithyroid drugs. These receptors all come from a man in his forties or fifties with Graves disease.

The chain uses TRBV7-8 and TRBJ2-5; 12 bases map to TRBD2. The junction had 8 bases not matched to a gene; V was cut back by 5 bases and J by 4 bases. This CDR3 comprises 16 residues. Germline CDR1 is SGHVS and CDR2 is FQNEAQ. The CDR3: CASSPMTSGSRETQYF. In DNA, the CDR3 is TGTGCCAGCAGCCCTATGACTAGCGGGAGTCGAGAGACCCAGTACTTC.

Comments on this clonotype: It may be a read error: a sequence one base away is much more abundant. This chain uses TRBV6-1 with TRBJ2-5; unclear D gene. This CDR3 has 15 residues. Germline CDR1 reads MNHNS; CDR2 reads SASEGT. Between the trimmed V and J ends, which lost 1 base and 4 bases, there was a span of 13 bases. The CDR3 is CASSEVTSHRETQYF. The CDR3 nucleotides are TGTGCCAGCAGTGAAGTGACCAGCCACAGAGAGACCCAGTACTTC.

In its sample, this clonotype was seen a few times. V gene TRBV28 combines with J gene TRBJ1-6; D call uncertain. CDR1 is MDHEN and CDR2 is SYDVKM in the germline V gene. Trimming removed 5 bases from V and 5 bases from J, with 1 base in between. This CDR3 has 11 residues. The DNA of the CDR3 is TGTGCCAGCAGTAATAATTCACCCCTCCACTTT. Translated: CASSNNSPLHF.

This clonotype was seen more than once but under ten times. The J gene is TRBJ2-3, the V gene TRBV12-5; no firm D call. Trimming took 2 bases from V and 2 from J, leaving 5 bases between them. Looked up from germline, CDR1 is LGHNT and CDR2 is FRNRAP. The CDR3 extends over 13 amino acids. CDR3 sequence: CASGLTTTDTQYF. The CDR3 DNA reads TGTGCTAGTGGTTTGACAACCACAGATACGCAGTATTTT.

This clonotype showed up many times. The V call is TRBV28, the J call TRBJ2-2; 11 bases map to TRBD1. V lost 2 bases, J lost 6 bases, and 5 bases stayed unmatched. CDR3 length equals 16 residues. The germline V gene has CDR1 MDHEN and CDR2 SYDVKM. Here the CDR3 reads CASSLTGTGGPGELFF. CDR3 DNA sequence: TGTGCCAGCAGTTTAACAGGGACAGGGGGTCCCGGGGAGCTGTTTTTT.

This clonotype was detected many times. This chain uses TRBV5-4 with TRBJ1-2; D gene uncertain. The CDR3 contains 13 residues. Per the germline V gene, CDR1 is SGHNT and CDR2 is YYREEE (reference sequence). Deletions cut 4 bases from V and 2 bases from J, with 9 bases between. CDR3 nucleotide sequence: TGTGCCAGCAGCCAGGACCGGAACTATGGCTACACCTTC. This translates into CASSQDRNYGYTF. Variable domain in full (rest from reference TRBV5-4 and TRBJ1-2): ETGVTQSPTHLIKTRGQQVTLRCSSQSGHNTVSWYQQALGQGPQFIFQYYREEENGRGNFPPRFSGLQFPNYSSELNVNALELDDSALYLCASSQDRNYGYTFGSGTRLTVV.

This clonotype was seen repeatedly, ten times or more. The rearrangement uses TRBV6-1 and TRBJ1-4, with TRBD1 identical over 9 bases. This CDR3 is 14 amino acids long. The germline gives CDR1 MNHNS, CDR2 SASEGT. Trimming cost V 6 bases and J 8 bases; bases outside gene matches: 7. DNA of the CDR3: TGTGCCAGCAGCTCGGACAGGGGTGGAGAAAAACTGTTTTTT. Translation: CASSSDRGGEKLFF.

A few counts support this clonotype. The chain combines TRBV20-1 with TRBJ1-5; D might be TRBD1 (6 bases). The germline CDR1 and CDR2 sequences are DFQATT and SNEGSKA (reference sequence). This CDR3 region has 17 residues. Trimming shortened V by 5 bases and J by 0 bases, and 20 bases separated the two germline ends. The CDR3 coding sequence is TGCAGTGCTGCCCGGACAGATCTTACCTATAGCAATCAGCCCCAGCATTTT. Protein product: CSAARTDLTYSNQPQHF.

This clonotype was seen ten or more times. The chain couples TRBV20-1 to TRBJ1-4; TRBD1 matches 8 bases. Germline V gene lookup returns CDR1 DFQATT and CDR2 SNEGSKA (reference sequence). V was pared by 4 bases and J by 8 bases, with 9 bases of the junction left unmatched. CDR3 length equals 14 residues. The CDR3 loop is CSAKDRQGKEKLFF. Written as DNA, the CDR3 is TGCAGTGCTAAAGACAGACAGGGGAAAGAAAAACTGTTTTTT.

This clonotype was counted a few times. The V call is TRBV30, the J call TRBJ2-5; 8 nucleotides line up with TRBD1. CDR1 is GTSNPN, CDR2 SVGIG, per germline (reference sequence). V trimming: 5 bases; J trimming: 5 bases; junction bases outside the gene matches: 10. CDR3 length: 14 residues. The CDR3 DNA reads as TGTGCCTGGCGCAGGACAGGGTCCGGGGAGACCCAGTACTTC. It translates to CAWRRTGSGETQYF.

This clonotype was observed a handful of times. V gene TRBV28 combines with J gene TRBJ2-1; D is unclear. Per germline, CDR1 MDHEN and CDR2 SYDVKM. V gave up 2 bases and J gave up 5 bases, with 7 bases separating them. The CDR3 spans 13 residues. The CDR3 spells CASSLARNNEQFF. CDR3 nucleotide sequence: TGTGCCAGCAGTTTAGCCCGGAACAATGAGCAGTTCTTC.

The chain uses TRBV5-1 and TRBJ1-5; possible D gene TRBD1, 5 bases. CDR1 is SGHRS, CDR2 YFSETQ, per germline. The CDR3 loop spans 15 amino acids. V was shortened by 0 bases and J by 1 base, with 8 bases between the two germline ends. CDR3 residues: CASSLEPGSNQPQHF. The CDR3 nucleotides read TGCGCCAGCAGCTTGGAGCCAGGGAGCAATCAGCCCCAGCATTTT.

This clonotype was counted many times. V gene TRBV7-9 combines with J gene TRBJ2-1; D remains ambiguous. Per the germline V gene, CDR1 is SEHNR and CDR2 is FQNEAQ (reference sequence). Trimming left V 5 bases short and J 8 bases short, with 7 bases between. The CDR3 is 11 residues long. CDR3 bases: TGTGCCAGCAGCCTTACCTATGAGCAGTTCTTC. Translated: CASSLTYEQFF. The full variable domain, rest sourced from reference TRBV7-9 and TRBJ2-1, is DTGVSQNPRHKITKRGQNVTFRCDPISEHNRLYWYRQTLGQGPEFLTYFQNEAQLEKSRLLSDRFSAERPKGSFSTLEIQRTEQGDSAMYLCASSLTYEQFFGPGTRLTVL.

This clonotype was observed many times. The chain employs TRBV12-3 or TRBV12-4 and TRBJ2-1, with D possibly TRBD2 on 6 matching bases. V gave up 1 base and J gave up 3 bases, with 10 bases separating them. The length of the CDR3 is 15 residues. The CDR3 nucleotides are TGTGCCAGCAGTTTAGGAACTAGCATCTACAATGAGCAGTTCTTC. Translated: CASSLGTSIYNEQFF.

This clonotype was seen at least ten times. This chain's CDR3 is CASIGGAGYGYTF. CDR3 bases: TGTGCCAGCATAGGGGGCGCCGGCTATGGCTACACCTTC. This chain joins TRBV28 and TRBJ1-2, with 7 bases matching TRBD1. Germline V CDR1 and CDR2: MDHEN, SYDVKM. The CDR3 is made up of 13 amino acids. V dropped 7 bases and J dropped 4; count of bases not matched to a gene: 6.

The CDR3 nucleotides are TGTGCCACCAGTGACCCAGCGGGATCTAGCACAGATACGCAGTATTTT. It specifies CATSDPAGSSTDTQYF. The chain couples TRBV24-1 to TRBJ2-3, with 7 nucleotides matching TRBD2. In germline, CDR1 is KGHDR, CDR2 SFDVKD. The CDR3 consists of 16 residues. V trimming: 4 bases; J trimming: 0 bases; junction bases outside the gene matches: 6.

This clonotype was seen many times. The chain combines TRBV20-1 with TRBJ2-7, with 9 bases lining up with TRBD1. The V segment lost 2 bases and the J segment 2 bases; nucleotides outside the gene matches: 4. Germline-derived CDR1 and CDR2 are DFQATT and SNEGSKA (reference sequence). The length of the CDR3 is 14 residues. Written as DNA, the CDR3 is TGCAGTGCTAGAACAGGGGGCACAGCCTACGAGCAGTACTTC. Amino acids: CSARTGGTAYEQYF.

This clonotype was seen a few times. The genes are TRBV3-1 and TRBJ2-3; D is possibly TRBD1 or TRBD2 (5 bases each). Germline values: CDR1 LGHDT, CDR2 YNNKEL (reference sequence). V lost 4 bases and J lost 0, with 14 bases in between. The CDR3 is made up of 16 amino acids. The CDR3 nucleotides are TGTGCCAGCAGCCTTTCCACGGGACGTAGCACAGATACGCAGTATTTT. Translating it yields CASSLSTGRSTDTQYF.

This clonotype appeared many times. The chain couples TRBV10-2 to TRBJ2-7; 9 bases match TRBD2. Germline CDR1 is WSHSY and CDR2 is SAAADI. With V trimmed by 3 bases and J by 6 bases, 3 bases remained unmatched. The CDR3 has 13 amino acids. The CDR3 is CASSDLSGSEQYF. In nucleotides, the CDR3 is TGCGCCAGCAGTGATCTTAGCGGGAGCGAGCAGTACTTC.

This clonotype was counted at least ten times. The gene calls are TRBV18 and TRBJ1-1, with TRBD1 as a possible D gene (5 bases). Germline V lookup: CDR1 KGHSH, CDR2 LQKENI. This CDR3 has 16 amino acids. V shed 3 bases and J shed 3 bases, with 17 bases lying between them. CDR3 nucleotide sequence: TGTGCCAGCTCACCTCGGGGCAGGGAGAGGGACACTGAAGCTTTCTTT. Protein product: CASSPRGRERDTEAFF.

This clonotype was observed a handful of times. A much larger clone sits a single nucleotide away, making a read error possible. The J gene is TRBJ2-7, the V gene TRBV7-2, with 14 bases that match TRBD2. The CDR3 is 16 residues long. The germline CDR1 and CDR2 sequences are SGHTA and FQGNSA. Trimming took 6 bases from V and 3 from J; bases not matched to a gene: 7. The CDR3 coding sequence is TGTGCCAGCAGGGACGGGACTAGCGGGAGTCTCTACGAGCAGTACTTC. It codes for CASRDGTSGSLYEQYF.

This clonotype was seen only a few times. CDR3 protein: CASSQDSHPGANVLTF. The CDR3 nucleotides are TGCGCCAGCAGCCAAGATTCGCACCCGGGGGCCAACGTCCTGACTTTC. V and J are TRBV4-1 and TRBJ2-6; unclear D gene. V was shortened by 0 bases and J by 4 bases, with 10 bases between the two germline ends. The CDR3 is 16 amino acids. Germline CDR1 MGHRA, CDR2 YSYEKL.